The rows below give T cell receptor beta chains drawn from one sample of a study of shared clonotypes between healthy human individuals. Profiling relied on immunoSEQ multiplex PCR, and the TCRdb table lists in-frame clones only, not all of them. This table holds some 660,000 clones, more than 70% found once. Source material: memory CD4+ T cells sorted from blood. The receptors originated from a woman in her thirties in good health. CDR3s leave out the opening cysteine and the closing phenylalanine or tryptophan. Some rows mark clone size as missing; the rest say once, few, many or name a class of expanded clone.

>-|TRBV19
ASSDRTNEQF
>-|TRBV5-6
ASSLAGGTRGYT
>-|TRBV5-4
ASSFFLDATGELF
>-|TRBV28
ASSLLGGTTLNEQF
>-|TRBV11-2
ASSSGQGSSSGANVLT
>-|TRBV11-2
ASSFGGTNEKLF
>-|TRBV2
ASSESTGRNQPQH
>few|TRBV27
ASSLQMAGGYT
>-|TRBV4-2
ASSQDEQREGDTQY
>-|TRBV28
ASRSGQDGEKLF
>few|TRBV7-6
ASSLVAEKLF
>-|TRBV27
ASSQPNRVGYT
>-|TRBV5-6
ASSLGKPHGYT
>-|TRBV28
ASIGGSNQPQH
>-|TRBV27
ASTASATDGELF
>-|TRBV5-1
ASRTDSSYEQY
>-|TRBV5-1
ASSLEAADTEAF
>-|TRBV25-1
ASSGGQQETQY
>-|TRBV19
ASHEQGASGNTIY
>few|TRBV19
ASIARRAITYNEQF
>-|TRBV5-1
ASSVTGNTEAF
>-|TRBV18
ASSSGGSSYEQY
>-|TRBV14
ASSQDWDRTKQF
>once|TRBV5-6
ASSLVTGGNYGYT
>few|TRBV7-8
ASSDSYQPQH
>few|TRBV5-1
ASSFHPSRDGYT
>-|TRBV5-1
ATSAGGPPDTQY
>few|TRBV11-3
ASSLCHTKILNTIY
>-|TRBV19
ASSISGREQF
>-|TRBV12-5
ASGLPRQGAVSNQPQH
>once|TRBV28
ASEGRGQGAFYGYT
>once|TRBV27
ASSRGTARGTEAF
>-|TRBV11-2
ASSLGTFEQY
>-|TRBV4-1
ASRKTPHILAKNIQY
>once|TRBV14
ASSSSFPGEQY
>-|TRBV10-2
ASSDTGSRELF
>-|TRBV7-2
ASSLAGHRVGYT
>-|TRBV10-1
ARMSHGERELGNEQF
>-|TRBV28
ASTHIYGYT
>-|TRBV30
AWRGGISTNEKLF
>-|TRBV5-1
ASSPGKDGGYT
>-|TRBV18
ASSPRAGPEGIEQY
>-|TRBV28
ASSLGGKETQY
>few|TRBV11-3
ASSLEREQGNEQF
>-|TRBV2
ASSENRQPSPQH
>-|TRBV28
ASSLFLTTANYGYT
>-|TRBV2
ASSRDSVYYGYT
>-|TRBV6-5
ASSPRRGADNEQF
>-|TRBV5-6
ASSFFQAGGYT
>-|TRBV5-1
ASSWDRSNTGELF